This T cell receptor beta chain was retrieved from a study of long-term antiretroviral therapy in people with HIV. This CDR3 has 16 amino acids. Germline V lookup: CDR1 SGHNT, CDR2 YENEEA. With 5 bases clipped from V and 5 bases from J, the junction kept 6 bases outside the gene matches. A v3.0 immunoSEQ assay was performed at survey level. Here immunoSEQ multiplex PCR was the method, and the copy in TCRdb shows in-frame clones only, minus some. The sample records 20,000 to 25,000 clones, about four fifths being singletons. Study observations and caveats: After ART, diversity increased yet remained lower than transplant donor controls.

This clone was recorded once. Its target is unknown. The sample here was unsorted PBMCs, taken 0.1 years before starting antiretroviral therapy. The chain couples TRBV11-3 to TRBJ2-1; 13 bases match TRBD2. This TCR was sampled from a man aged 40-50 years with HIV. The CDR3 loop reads CASSASLAGGNNEQFF. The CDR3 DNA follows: TGTGCCAGCAGCGCTTCACTAGCGGGAGGGAACAATGAGCAGTTCTTC.